There are a few counts of the clone carrying this TCR beta chain. Its antigen is not identified. Unique molecular identifiers were carried by the TCR beta cDNA libraries. TCRdb ran MiXCR on the PCR reads and lists one entry per CDR3 protein. The table has around 440,000 distinct CDR3 sequences, roughly 45% seen once. The data were obtained in a study of post-analysis software for immune sequencing data. V trimming: 7 bases; J trimming: 4 bases; junction bases outside the gene matches: 14. This CDR3 contains 16 residues. Study-wide findings and caveats: Elevated frequency relative to controls characterized roughly five TRBV segments in patients, TRBV5-6, TRBV5-1 and TRBV20-1 among them.

The chain carries TRBV12-3 or TRBV12-4 and TRBJ1-2; TRBD1 aligns across 8 bases. The receptor was isolated from a girl between 5 and 17 years old with multiple sclerosis. Specimen: blood. The CDR3 DNA reads as TGTGCCAGCAACCCCCAAACCGGGACAGGAACCTATGGCTACACCTTC. Residues: CASNPQTGTGTYGYTF.